The present TCR beta chain was sequenced within a study of blood T cells in healthy people across ages. Primers used in a second PCR of about 6 to 11 cycles were a sample-barcoded 5' primer and a J-beta primer mix. Every cDNA molecule carried a tag from a template-switch adaptor bearing 12 random nucleotides. TCRdb recomputed calls from the 5' RACE reads with MiXCR, one row per CDR3 protein. This sample has 1.5 million to 2 million distinct CDR3 sequences, with less than 50% found just once. The CDR3 length is 13 residues. Trimming stripped 6 bases from V and 4 bases from J, with 13 bases between. The receptor comes from a middle-aged woman in good health. Sequences were obtained from blood. The genes are TRBV12-3 or TRBV12-4 and TRBJ2-7, with no clear D. As DNA, the CDR3 is TGTGCCAGCAGGCGTGATGAGGTGTACGAGCAGTACTTC. Translating gives CASRRDEVYEQYF.